This TCR beta chain was sequenced for a study of blood T cell repertoires in COVID-19. CDR3 length: 15 residues. Clones were read by immunoSEQ multiplex PCR, and TCRdb kept only the in-frame ones, dropping some. This table has 120,000 or so clones, 70% to 90% appearing once. This sequence originates from a man aged 35-49 years with acute or convalescent COVID-19. This chain links TRBV21-1 with TRBJ2-5; TRBD2, the D gene given by the table, was not confirmed from the DNA. TRBV21-1 is tagged as a pseudogene. The material sequenced was peripheral blood. The CDR3 loop reads CASSNRLGGRETQYF. In DNA, the CDR3 is TGTGCCAGCAGCAACCGCCTGGGAGGACGGGAGACCCAGTACTTC.